This TCR beta chain was identified during a study of post-analysis software for immune sequencing data. As for the study in general: Secondary progressive, relapsing-remitting and progressive-relapsing multiple sclerosis were among the included disease courses.

Prepared TCR beta cDNA libraries contained unique molecular identifiers. MiXCR, run by TCRdb on the PCR reads, gives a single entry per CDR3 protein. The sample includes hundreds of thousands of distinct CDR3 sequences, under 70% of them seen just once. A remark on this clonotype: Its antigen is not identified.

The study, taken as a whole, reports: Among 5 or 6 TRBV segments more frequent in patients than controls were TRBV5-6, TRBV5-1 and TRBV20-1.

Trimming stripped 6 bases from V and 4 bases from J, with 20 bases between. CDR1 is MNHNY and CDR2 is SVGAGI in the germline V gene (reference sequence). The CDR3 contains 16 residues. The source material was blood. The receptor's source is a girl between 10 and 17 years old with multiple sclerosis. The V and J genes are TRBV6-6 and TRBJ2-3, with TRBD1 as a possible D gene (6 bases). DNA for the CDR3: TGTGCCAGCAGGCGCCGAAGGGGGAGTACGCCAGATACGCAGTATTTT. This encodes CASRRRRGSTPDTQYF.